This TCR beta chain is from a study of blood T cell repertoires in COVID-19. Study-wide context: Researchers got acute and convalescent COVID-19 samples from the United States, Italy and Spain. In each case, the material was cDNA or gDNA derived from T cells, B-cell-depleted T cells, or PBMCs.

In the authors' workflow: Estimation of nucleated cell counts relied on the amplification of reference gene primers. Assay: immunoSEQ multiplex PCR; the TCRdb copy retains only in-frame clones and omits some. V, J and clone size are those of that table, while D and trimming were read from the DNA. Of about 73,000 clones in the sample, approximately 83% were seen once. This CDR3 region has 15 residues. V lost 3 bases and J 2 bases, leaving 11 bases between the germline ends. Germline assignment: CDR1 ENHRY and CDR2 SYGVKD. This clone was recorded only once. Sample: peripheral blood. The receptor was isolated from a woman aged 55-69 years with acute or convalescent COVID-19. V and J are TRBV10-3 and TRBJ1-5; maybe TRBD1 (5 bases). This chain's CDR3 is CAISDRDGGNQPQHF. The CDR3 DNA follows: TGTGCCATCAGTGACAGGGATGGTGGCAATCAGCCCCAGCATTTT.